Each of the 29 T cell receptor beta chains below was sequenced from the same sample in a study of T cell responses to AZD1222 COVID-19 vaccine. Some clones are missing from TCRdb's copy, which holds only in-frame ones; the method was immunoSEQ multiplex PCR. The sample has some 81,000 clones, approximately 83% seen once. The sample here was peripheral blood, taken 28 days after the second AZD1222 dose. These receptors came from an adult who received the AZD1222 COVID-19 vaccine.

This chain uses TRBV28 with TRBJ1-1; no clear D gene. Trimming took off 5 bases at V and 1 base at J, with 17 bases between the two ends. Per germline, CDR1 MDHEN and CDR2 SYDVKM. CDR3 length equals 16 residues. DNA of the CDR3: TGTGCCAGCAGTAATATGCTTGAGGGCCCGAACACTGAAGCTTTCTTT. Translating gives CASSNMLEGPNTEAFF.

The genes are TRBV28 and TRBJ1-3, with D perhaps matching TRBD1 (5 bases). Germline-derived CDR1 and CDR2 are MDHEN and SYDVKM. V was pared by 3 bases and J by 0 bases, with 6 bases between. The CDR3 extends over 14 amino acids. The CDR3 spells CASSLGGSGNTIYF. DNA of the CDR3: TGTGCCAGCAGTTTGGGGGGCTCTGGAAACACCATATATTTT. The complete variable domain, with remaining parts taken from reference TRBV28 and TRBJ1-3, reads DVKVTQSSRYLVKRTGEKVFLECVQDMDHENMFWYRQDPGLGLRLIYFSYDVKMKEKGDIPEGYSVSREKKERFSLILESASTNQTSMYLCASSLGGSGNTIYFGEGSWLTVV.

CDR3 amino acids: CASIQGQNFHNEKLFF. The CDR3 region has the DNA TGTGCCAGCATTCAAGGGCAGAATTTCCATAATGAAAAACTGTTTTTT. The chain is built from TRBV28 and TRBJ1-4; D gene ambiguous. Trimming stripped 7 bases from V and 4 bases from J, with 19 bases between. Germline V gene sequence: CDR1 MDHEN, CDR2 SYDVKM. The CDR3 loop spans 16 amino acids.

This sequence joins TRBV5-1 and TRBJ2-2; the match to TRBD1 covers 12 bases. The length of the CDR3 is 16 residues. The germline V gene encodes CDR1 SGHRS and CDR2 YFSETQ. Losses at the gene ends were 4 bases for V and 3 bases for J; bases not matched to a gene: 4. CDR3 DNA sequence: TGCGCCAGCAGCCCGGGACAGGGGGCTGACACCGGGGAGCTGTTTTTT. This gives the protein CASSPGQGADTGELFF.

This chain connects TRBV5-1 to TRBJ1-1; 7 nucleotides agree with TRBD1. The CDR3 totals 15 residues. Germline V lookup: CDR1 SGHRS, CDR2 YFSETQ. J was trimmed by 1 base and V by 3 bases; bases with no gene match: 6. The CDR3 region is CASSSPGQRNTEAFF. CDR3 bases: TGCGCCAGCAGCTCTCCGGGACAGAGGAACACTGAAGCTTTCTTT.

This chain joins TRBV10-2 and TRBJ1-1; no firm D call. Germline V lookup: CDR1 WSHSY, CDR2 SAAADI. V lost 4 bases and J 4 bases, leaving 10 bases between the germline ends. The CDR3 is 13 residues long. The CDR3 region is CASSGRRRTEAFF. Written as DNA, the CDR3 is TGCGCCAGCAGTGGAAGAAGGCGCACTGAAGCTTTCTTT.

This clone appeared a single time. The V call is TRBV12-1, the J call TRBJ2-4; the DNA was not compared with TRBD2, the D call given in the table. TRBV12-1 is a pseudogene segment. This CDR3 spans 16 amino acids. CDR3 DNA sequence: TGTGCCAGCAGCTTCTTAGCGGGGCTAGCCAAAAACATTCAGTACTTC. This translates into CASSFLAGLAKNIQYF.

This sequence joins TRBV7-4 and TRBJ1-3; D remains unclear. Germline values: CDR1 SGHVT, CDR2 SQSDAQ. The CDR3 runs to 18 residues. V was pared by 3 bases and J by 1 base, with 19 bases between. CDR3 nucleotide sequence: TGTGCCAGCAGCTTTAATTTATGGAGGTGGACGTCTGGAAACACCATATATTTT. Its translation: CASSFNLWRWTSGNTIYF.

This chain joins TRBV19 and TRBJ2-1, with 7 bases aligning to TRBD2. The CDR3 has 17 residues. Germline CDR1 LNHDA, CDR2 SQIVND (reference sequence). V trimming: 8 bases; J trimming: 2 bases; junction bases outside the gene matches: 15. This CDR3 reads CASHAGESVMAYNEQFF. The CDR3 DNA sequence: TGTGCCAGTCATGCGGGAGAGTCGGTTATGGCCTACAATGAGCAGTTCTTC. Full variable domain (outside the CDR3, taken from reference TRBV19 and TRBJ2-1): DGGITQSPKYLFRKEGQNVTLSCEQNLNHDAMYWYRQDPGQGLRLIYYSQIVNDFQKGDIAEGYSVSREKKESFPLTVTSAQKNPTAFYLCASHAGESVMAYNEQFFGPGTRLTVL.

The sample holds a few counts of this clone. The CDR3 spells CASLAGGWNEQFF. Written as DNA, the CDR3 is TGTGCCAGCCTAGCGGGAGGTTGGAATGAGCAGTTCTTC. The chain couples TRBV2 to TRBJ2-1; 11 bases fit TRBD2. The length of the CDR3 is 13 residues. J gave up 7 bases and V 8 bases, and 4 bases lay outside the gene matches. The germline V gene encodes CDR1 SNHLY and CDR2 FYNNEI.

The chain combines TRBV5-6 with TRBJ2-2; D gene unclear. The germline CDR1 and CDR2 sequences are SGHDT and YYEEEE. CDR3 length equals 18 residues. Trimming removed 0 bases from V and 3 bases from J, with 18 bases in between. The CDR3 DNA reads TGTGCCAGCAGCTTGGGTGGTCTGGGTCGGAGCGACACCGGGGAGCTGTTTTTT. Translated: CASSLGGLGRSDTGELFF.

V and J are TRBV5-4 and TRBJ2-7, with 12 bases fitting TRBD2. Germline V gene sequence: CDR1 SGHNT, CDR2 YYREEE (reference sequence). With 0 bases clipped from V and 1 base from J, the junction kept 5 bases outside the gene matches. This CDR3 region has 17 residues. The CDR3 reads CASSLGLAGERSYEQYF. DNA for the CDR3: TGTGCCAGCAGCTTGGGACTAGCGGGGGAGCGTTCCTACGAGCAGTACTTC.

The chain has TRBV18 and TRBJ2-7; 9 bases align to TRBD1. V lost 5 bases, J lost 5 bases, and 7 bases stayed unmatched. This CDR3 comprises 14 residues. Germline V lookup: CDR1 KGHSH, CDR2 LQKENI. The DNA for the CDR3 is TGTGCCAGCTCAGCCCGGGACAGGGTGGACGAGCAGTACTTC. The encoded protein is CASSARDRVDEQYF. The entire variable domain, with the rest obtained from reference TRBV18 and TRBJ2-7, is as follows: NAGVMQNPRHLVRRRGQEARLRCSPMKGHSHVYWYRQLPEEGLKFMVYLQKENIIDESGMPKERFSAEFPKEGPSILRIQQVVRGDSAAYFCASSARDRVDEQYFGPGTRLTVT.

The J gene is TRBJ2-1, the V gene TRBV7-9; tentative D call: TRBD1 (6 bases). The germline V gene has CDR1 SEHNR and CDR2 FQNEAQ (reference sequence). The V end lost 0 bases, the J end lost 11 bases, and 11 bases lay between the germline ends. The CDR3 is 13 residues long. DNA for the CDR3: TGTGCCAGCAGCTTAGCTGACAGGACCCAGCAGTTCTTC. This encodes CASSLADRTQQFF.

The V call is TRBV24-1, the J call TRBJ1-2; D is perhaps TRBD1 (5 bases). The CDR3 loop spans 13 amino acids. Trimming pared 1 base from V and 3 bases from J, leaving 5 bases between. Germline lookup yields CDR1 KGHDR and CDR2 SFDVKD. CDR3 residues: CATSDLGDYGYTF. The DNA of the CDR3 is TGTGCCACCAGTGATTTAGGGGACTATGGCTACACCTTC.

V usage is TRBV18 and J usage is TRBJ2-3, with D uncertain. Per germline, CDR1 KGHSH and CDR2 LQKENI. The length of the CDR3 is 12 residues. Trimming stripped 3 bases from V and 6 bases from J, with 7 bases between. The CDR3 coding sequence is TGTGCCAGCTCACCGGAGCCGGATACGCAGTATTTT. Translated: CASSPEPDTQYF.

The J gene is TRBJ1-1, the V gene TRBV6-2 or TRBV6-3, with D unclear. Trimming removed 2 bases at V and 7 bases at J, with 11 bases between. The germline CDR1 and CDR2 sequences are MNHEY and SVGEGT. This CDR3 has 13 residues. The CDR3 sequence is CASSYGQRIEAFF. Written as DNA, the CDR3 is TGTGCCAGCAGTTACGGCCAGCGAATTGAAGCTTTCTTT.

The rearrangement links TRBV6-4 to TRBJ1-2; weak D call: TRBD1 (5 bases). Germline values: CDR1 MRHNA, CDR2 SNTAGT. The CDR3 contains 14 residues. Trimming took 6 bases from V and 7 from J, leaving 18 bases between them. The CDR3 DNA reads TGTGCCAGCAGAATTTCCAGGGATGGCTCTGGCTACACCTTC. It is translated as CASRISRDGSGYTF.

The chain links TRBV19 to TRBJ2-7, with TRBD1 matching over 7 bases. The CDR3 spans 15 residues. Trimming removed 8 bases from V and 2 bases from J; junction bases left unmatched: 12. Germline lookup yields CDR1 LNHDA and CDR2 SQIVND (reference sequence). The CDR3 DNA sequence: TGTGCCAGTGGAATCGGACAGGACCGCACCTACGAGCAGTACTTC. Protein sequence: CASGIGQDRTYEQYF.

The chain carries TRBV30 and TRBJ1-1; the D gene is possibly TRBD1 (6 bases). Trimming took off 1 base at V and 4 bases at J, with 10 bases between the two ends. Germline V gene lookup returns CDR1 GTSNPN and CDR2 SVGIG (reference sequence). This CDR3 contains 13 residues. The DNA for the CDR3 is TGTGCCTGGAGTGGGCAGGGGTTCACTGAAGCTTTCTTT. Its translation is CAWSGQGFTEAFF.

This sequence joins TRBV6-1 and TRBJ1-4, with D unresolved. The CDR3 is 13 residues long. Trimming took 1 base from V and 8 from J, leaving 8 bases between them. CDR1 is MNHNS, CDR2 SASEGT, per germline. CDR3 amino acids: CASSEVRMEKLFF. CDR3 nucleotide sequence: TGTGCCAGCAGTGAAGTTCGTATGGAAAAACTGTTTTTT.

The chain combines TRBV14 with TRBJ1-4; 9 bases map to TRBD1. The CDR3 is made up of 15 amino acids. V dropped 1 base and J dropped 7; count of bases not matched to a gene: 4. CDR1 SGHDN and CDR2 FVKESK come from the germline V gene. The DNA for the CDR3 is TGTGCCAGCAGCCAAGCGACAGGGGGAGGTGAAAAACTGTTTTTT. Translation gives CASSQATGGGEKLFF.

The V call is TRBV3-1 (or the pseudogene TRBV3-2), the J call TRBJ1-2; D gene ambiguous. V lost 0 bases and J 8 bases, leaving 4 bases between the germline ends. The CDR3 consists of 11 residues. Germline CDR1 and CDR2: LGHDT and YNNKEL (reference sequence). DNA for the CDR3: TGTGCCAGCAGCCAAGAAAGGGGCTACACCTTC. Amino acid sequence: CASSQERGYTF.

The chain recombines TRBV6-5 with TRBJ1-5; a possible D gene is TRBD1 (5 bases). The V gene's germline CDR1 is MNHEY and CDR2 SVGAGI. The CDR3 extends over 13 amino acids. Trimming left V 10 bases short and J 1 base short, with 11 bases between. CDR3 in DNA: TGTGCCACATGCAGGGTGAGCAATCAGCCCCAGCATTTT. Its protein is CATCRVSNQPQHF.

This chain uses TRBV7-2 with TRBJ2-2; D unclear. This CDR3 region has 16 residues. V was shortened by 1 base and J by 4 bases, with 13 bases between the two germline ends. CDR1 and CDR2 (germline): SGHTA, FQGNSA. In nucleotides, the CDR3 is TGTGCCAGCAGCTTAGGCGTGTACGTCGCCACCGGGGAGCTGTTTTTT. Amino acids: CASSLGVYVATGELFF.

This clone has more than one count but fewer than ten. CDR3 amino acids: CASSTSRDRFTF. CDR3 nucleotides: TGTGCCAGCAGCACTTCTCGGGACAGGTTCACCTTC. The chain uses TRBV28 and TRBJ1-2; 8 nucleotides match TRBD1. The CDR3 runs 12 residues. Germline V gives CDR1 MDHEN, CDR2 SYDVKM. V lost 6 bases and J lost 13; bases outside the gene matches: 10.

The chain is built from TRBV11-2 and TRBJ2-7; D gene unclear. The CDR3 consists of 12 residues. Per germline, CDR1 SGHAT and CDR2 FQNNGV. Trimming took 2 bases from V and 4 from J, leaving 6 bases between them. The CDR3 DNA sequence: TGTGCCAGCAGCTTATCGGGTTACGAGCAGTACTTC. The encoded protein is CASSLSGYEQYF. The full variable domain, completed using reference TRBV11-2 and TRBJ2-7, is EAGVAQSPRYKIIEKRQSVAFWCNPISGHATLYWYQQILGQGPKLLIQFQNNGVVDDSQLPKDRFSAERLKGVDSTLKIQPAKLEDSAVYLCASSLSGYEQYFGPGTRLTVT.

This clone was seen a handful of times. V usage is TRBV20-1 and J usage is TRBJ1-1; 8 bases are shared with TRBD1. CDR1 is DFQATT, CDR2 SNEGSKA, per germline (reference sequence). This CDR3 comprises 11 residues. Trimming cost V 2 bases and J 10 bases; bases outside gene matches: 3. CDR3 coding DNA: TGCAGTGCTAGACCAGGGGGCGCAGCTTTCTTT. Protein product: CSARPGGAAFF.

This rearrangement joins TRBV19 to TRBJ1-1; 9 bases fit TRBD1. CDR1 is LNHDA and CDR2 is SQIVND in the germline V gene (reference sequence). J gave up 3 bases and V 0 bases, and 5 bases lay outside the gene matches. The length of the CDR3 is 16 residues. The CDR3 DNA reads TGTGCCAGTAGTATAGATCCGTGGGACAGGGACACTGAAGCTTTCTTT. It specifies CASSIDPWDRDTEAFF.